The TCR beta chain described here comes from a study of OX40 agonist ivuxolimab in advanced cancers. Regarding the research as a whole: Ivuxolimab was a fully human IgG2 agonistic monoclonal antibody targeting the costimulatory receptor OX40 (CD134). Intravenous ivuxolimab was administered to patients every 2 weeks at six dose levels: 0.01, 0.1, 0.3, 1.5, 3 and 10 mg/kg. Of the roughly 52 dose-escalation patients, hepatocellular carcinoma was present in 19, melanoma in some 15, renal cell carcinoma in 9 and head and neck cancer in 9. In the dose-escalation cohort, roughly 80% of patients were male, and the mean age was about 55 years, with a range of roughly 23 to 85. Prior anti-PD-1, anti-PD-L1 or anti-CTLA-4 therapy was permitted, and 30% to 50% of dose-escalation patients had received checkpoint inhibitors. Partial responses occurred in three dose-escalation patients: two with cutaneous melanoma and one with hepatocellular carcinoma. Peripheral TCRbeta sequencing aimed to test whether ivuxolimab altered TCR sequence diversity and caused clonal T-cell expansion. The paper reports the monotherapy dose-escalation portion (N ≈ 50 patients) of the phase I ivuxolimab trial.

This clone was seen once. Its antigen remains undetermined. Per-base quality was not reported, and no clone a single base away is much larger than it. For CDR1 and CDR2, the germline V gene lists LGHNA and YNFKEQ. The CDR3 holds 17 amino acids from the cysteine to the phenylalanine. Just the 51-base CDR3 DNA is kept, in frame starting at base 1. Trimming takes 4 bases off V and 4 bases off J; junction bases not matched to a gene: 14. To sequence the TCRbeta CDR3 region, genomic DNA was isolated from the sorted cells. TCRbeta CDR3 regions were sequenced using the immunoSEQ Assay. Here the immuneACCESS table is served through TCRdb, limited to in-frame sequences with V and J called. Missing clones are a known gap in these copies; in checked studies unresolved V genes cover under half, and the rest lacks a known reason. The sample table shows around 19,000 clones, and roughly 80% are seen once. About 33% of the sample is held by the ten biggest clonotypes.

The study at large found these results: Low levels of normalized T-cell clonal expansion were also seen in some patients who did not respond. On average, CD8+ T cells showed more expanded clones than CD4+ T cells after ivuxolimab. The antigen specificity of the clonally expanded peripheral T cells was not determined. In partial responders in the 0.1-3.0 mg/kg groups, normalized peripheral clonal expansion was found to be among the lowest, especially among CD8+ T cells. At doses of 0.1 to 3.0 mg/kg, clonal expansion of both CD4+ and CD8+ T cells in blood was seen between baseline and week 6.

The trial excluded patients who had a history of autoimmune disease or who were on systemic immunosuppression. Peripheral blood for TCR sequencing was collected from all dose cohorts at baseline, on cycle 4 day 1, and on cycle 7 day 1. The samples were taken from a phase I, first-in-human, multicenter, open-label dose-escalation trial of ivuxolimab. Adults with locally advanced or metastatic head and neck squamous cell, hepatocellular, melanoma or renal cell carcinoma were enrolled in the trial. Before TCR sequencing, CD4+ and CD8+ T cells were separately sorted from peripheral blood. Sequencing used CD4+ or CD8+ T cells sorted from blood, obtained in a trial of the OX40 agonist ivuxolimab. The sequence came from an adult with an advanced solid tumor such as melanoma, head and neck, liver or kidney cancer. The rearrangement joined TRBV4-2 to TRBJ2-7, and 9 junctional nucleotides match TRBD2. At the DNA level, the sequence is TGTGCCAGCAGCCTCCTCGGGGAAGCGGGAGGACCATACGAGCAGTACTTC. This encodes CASSLLGEAGGPYEQYF.